This T cell receptor beta chain was captured by sequencing in a study of T cell clonotyping in hematopoietic cell transplantation. Germline V CDR1 and CDR2: SGHRS, YFSETQ. The CDR3 is 16 amino acids. The trim removed 0 bases at V and 2 bases at J, leaving 4 bases unmatched. Clones were read by immunoSEQ multiplex PCR, and TCRdb kept only the in-frame ones, dropping some. In the table there are 9,500 to 12,000 clones, about nine tenths of which are singletons. This TCR came from a male patient aged 60-69 years who had an allogeneic stem cell transplant from an unrelated donor, so the T cells may come from the graft donor. Some clones in this sample may be carry-over from other donors' samples. The material was PBMCs, obtained 180 days after allogeneic stem cell transplant. The chain has TRBV5-1 and TRBJ2-3, with 9 bases that match TRBD2. CDR3 DNA: TGCGCCAGCAGCTTGGCTCTAGCGGGGTTCACAGATACGCAGTATTTT. Encoded protein: CASSLALAGFTDTQYF. Supplemented by reference TRBV5-1 and TRBJ2-3, the full variable domain reads KAGVTQTPRYLIKTRGQQVTLSCSPISGHRSVSWYQQTPGQGLQFLFEYFSETQRNKGNFPGRFSGRQFSNSRSEMNVSTLELGDSALYLCASSLALAGFTDTQYFGPGTRLTVL.